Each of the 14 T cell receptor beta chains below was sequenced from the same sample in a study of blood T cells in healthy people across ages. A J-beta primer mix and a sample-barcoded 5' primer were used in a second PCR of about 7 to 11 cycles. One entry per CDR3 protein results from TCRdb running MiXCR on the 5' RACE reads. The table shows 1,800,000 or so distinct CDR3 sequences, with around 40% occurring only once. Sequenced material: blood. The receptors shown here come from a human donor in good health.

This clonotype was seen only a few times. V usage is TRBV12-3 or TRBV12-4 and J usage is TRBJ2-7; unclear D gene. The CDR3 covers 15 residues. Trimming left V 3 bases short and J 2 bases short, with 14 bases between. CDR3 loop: CASSFGSGTTYEQYF. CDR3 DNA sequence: TGTGCCAGCAGTTTCGGTTCCGGCACGACCTACGAGCAGTACTTC.

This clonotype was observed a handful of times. The CDR3 DNA reads as TGTGCCAGCAGGGAGACTAGCGGGGGCCCCCGCACAGATACGCAGTATTTT. As protein: CASRETSGGPRTDTQYF. The chain recombines TRBV2 with TRBJ2-3, with 12 nucleotides matching TRBD2. The V gene end was trimmed by 6 bases and the J gene end by 1 base; junction bases not matched to a gene: 8. The CDR3 loop spans 17 amino acids. The germline CDR1 and CDR2 sequences are SNHLY and FYNNEI. The complete variable domain, with remaining parts taken from reference TRBV2 and TRBJ2-3, reads EPEVTQTPSHQVTQMGQEVILRCVPISNHLYFYWYRQILGQKVEFLVSFYNNEISEKSEIFDDQFSVERPDGSNFTLKIRSTKLEDSAMYFCASRETSGGPRTDTQYFGPGTRLTVL.

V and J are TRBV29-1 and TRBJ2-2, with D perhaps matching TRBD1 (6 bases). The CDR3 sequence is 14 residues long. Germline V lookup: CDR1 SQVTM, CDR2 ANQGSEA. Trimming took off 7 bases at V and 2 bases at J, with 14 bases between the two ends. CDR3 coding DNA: TGCAGCGCCCGGACAGCCCTAAACACCGGGGAGCTGTTTTTT. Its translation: CSARTALNTGELFF.

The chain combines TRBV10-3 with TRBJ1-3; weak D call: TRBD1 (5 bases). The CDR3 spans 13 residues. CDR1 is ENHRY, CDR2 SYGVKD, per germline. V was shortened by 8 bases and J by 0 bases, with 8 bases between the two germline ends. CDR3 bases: TGTGCCATCCCAGGGAACTCTGGAAACACCATATATTTT. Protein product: CAIPGNSGNTIYF.

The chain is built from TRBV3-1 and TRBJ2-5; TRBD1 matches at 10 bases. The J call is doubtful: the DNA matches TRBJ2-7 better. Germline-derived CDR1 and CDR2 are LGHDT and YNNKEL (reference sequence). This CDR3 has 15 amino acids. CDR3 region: CASSQVDRGGNEQYF. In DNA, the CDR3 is TGTGCCAGCAGCCAAGTGGACAGGGGGGGAAACGAGCAGTACTTC.

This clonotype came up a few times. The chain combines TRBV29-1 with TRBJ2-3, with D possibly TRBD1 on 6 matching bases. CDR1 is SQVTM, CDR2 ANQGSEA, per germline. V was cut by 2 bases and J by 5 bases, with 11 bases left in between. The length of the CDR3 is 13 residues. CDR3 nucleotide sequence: TGCAGCGTTGAAAAGGGGGTAGAAGATACGCAGTATTTT. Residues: CSVEKGVEDTQYF.

The CDR3 loop reads CSARNLADRGYEQYF. As DNA, the CDR3 is TGCAGTGCTAGGAACCTCGCCGACAGGGGGTACGAGCAGTACTTC. V and J are TRBV20-1 and TRBJ2-4; 9 bases align to TRBD1. Matching the DNA end better, TRBJ2-7 makes the J call doubtful. Germline CDR1 reads DFQATT; CDR2 reads SNEGSKA (reference sequence). This CDR3 contains 15 residues.

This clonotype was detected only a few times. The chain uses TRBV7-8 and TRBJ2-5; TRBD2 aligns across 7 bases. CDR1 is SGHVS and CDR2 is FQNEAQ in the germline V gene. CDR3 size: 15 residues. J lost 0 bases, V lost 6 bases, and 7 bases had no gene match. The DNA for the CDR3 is TGTGCCAGCAGAGCGGGGAGGAAGTACCAAGAGACCCAGTACTTC. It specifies CASRAGRKYQETQYF.

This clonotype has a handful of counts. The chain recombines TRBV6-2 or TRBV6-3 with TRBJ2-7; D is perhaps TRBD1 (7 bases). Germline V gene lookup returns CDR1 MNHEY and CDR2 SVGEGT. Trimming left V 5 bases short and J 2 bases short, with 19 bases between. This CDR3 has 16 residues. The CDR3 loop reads CASSGGTDILPYEQYF. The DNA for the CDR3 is TGTGCCAGCAGTGGCGGGACAGACATCTTACCCTACGAGCAGTACTTC.

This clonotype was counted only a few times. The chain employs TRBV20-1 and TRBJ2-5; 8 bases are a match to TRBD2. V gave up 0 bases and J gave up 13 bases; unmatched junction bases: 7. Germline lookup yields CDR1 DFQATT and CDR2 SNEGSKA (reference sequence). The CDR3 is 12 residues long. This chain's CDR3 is CSARDLTSVLYF. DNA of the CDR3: TGCAGTGCTAGAGATTTGACTAGCGTTCTGTACTTC.

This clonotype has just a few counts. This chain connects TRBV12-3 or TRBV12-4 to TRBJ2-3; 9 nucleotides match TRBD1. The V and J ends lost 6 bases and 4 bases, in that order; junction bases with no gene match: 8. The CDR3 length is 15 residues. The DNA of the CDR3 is TGTGCCAGCAGCTGGACAGGGGATGATGCAGATACGCAGTATTTT. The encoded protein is CASSWTGDDADTQYF.

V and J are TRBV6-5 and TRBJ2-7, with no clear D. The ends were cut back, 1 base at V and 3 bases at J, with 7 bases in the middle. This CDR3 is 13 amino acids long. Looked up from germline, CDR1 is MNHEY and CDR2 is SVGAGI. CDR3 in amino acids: CASSYFSGYEQYF. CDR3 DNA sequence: TGTGCCAGCAGTTACTTCTCCGGCTACGAGCAGTACTTC.

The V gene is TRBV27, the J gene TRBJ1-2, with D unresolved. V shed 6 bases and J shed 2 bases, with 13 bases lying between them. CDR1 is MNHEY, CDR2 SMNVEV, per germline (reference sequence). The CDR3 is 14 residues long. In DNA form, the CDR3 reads TGTGCCAGCAGCCCCACTACACCAAACTATGGCTACACCTTC. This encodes CASSPTTPNYGYTF.

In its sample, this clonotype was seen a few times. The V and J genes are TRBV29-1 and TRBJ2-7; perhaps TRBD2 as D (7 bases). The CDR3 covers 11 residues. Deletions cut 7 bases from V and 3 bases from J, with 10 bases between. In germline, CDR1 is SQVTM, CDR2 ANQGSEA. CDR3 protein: CSGGGHYEQYF. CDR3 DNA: TGCAGCGGGGGGGGGCACTACGAGCAGTACTTC.